Listed below are T cell receptor beta chains from one sample, sequenced in a study of cytomegalovirus exposure and HLA in healthy donors. Sequencing was performed with immunoSEQ multiplex PCR; in TCRdb, only in-frame clones are kept and a portion is missing. The table lists 55,000 to 80,000 clones, about 79% of them singletons, with around 7.6% in the top ten. The source material was PBMCs. The receptor source for this set is a man in his fifties or sixties in good health and CMV-seropositive. Each CDR3 is given without its conserved first and last residue. Each record gives: V gene, clone size, CDR3 protein. The size field is filled for only some rows; it gives once, few, many or a size class.

>TRBV7-9|NA
ASSPYGSNQPQH
>TRBV5-1|NA
ASSRLRQETQY
>TRBV6-6|NA
ASLGASGPYNEQF
>TRBV10-2|NA
ASKLAGTDTQY
>TRBV7-2|NA
ASSLGVYGYT
>TRBV6-5|NA
ASSWTGRALNEQF
>TRBV11-1|NA
ASSSQRGAYNEQF
>TRBV6-6|few
ASYTGRNQPQH
>TRBV2|few
ASSDDRNYGYT
>TRBV19|NA
ASSIYPGGRQPQH
>TRBV5-1|NA
ASSLGRGSSNEQF
>TRBV7-9|NA
ASSLTGVNTEAF
>TRBV27|few
ASSSLPSSYNEQF
>TRBV19|NA
ASSIGPKTGANEKLF
>TRBV11-2|NA
ASSRTQGYTEAF
>TRBV5-1|NA
ASSLDPQGATTEAF
>TRBV5-4|NA
ATRPGLAGVEQY
>TRBV7-9|NA
ASSAGEEGGYT
>TRBV6-1|NA
ASKLGRGNSPLH
>TRBV2|NA
ASSEARPGAGANVLT
>TRBV6-6|NA
ASSYSQGSGNTIY
>TRBV2|NA
ASSESMGQGVQPQH
>TRBV5-1|NA
ASSVPTGGDTEAF
>TRBV5-1|NA
ASSLGQGATKQY
>TRBV5-1|NA
ASSLGLAGVNEQF
>TRBV4-1|NA
ASSQSSGGSSYNEQF
>TRBV28|NA
ASSDRDYKMNTEAF
>TRBV11-2|NA
ASSPFPLQGPLEGYT
>TRBV2|NA
ADKTDLNTEAF
>TRBV7-7|NA
ASSLSINTEAF
>TRBV6-1|NA
ASSERVSPEAF
>TRBV6-5|NA
ASRDRAAF
>TRBV27|NA
ASSWQRTGTGELF
>TRBV5-1|NA
ASSLRAGATSYNEQF
>TRBV4-1|NA
ASSQGTANYGYT
>TRBV4-1|NA
ASSQDPGQGFAEAF
>TRBV6-5|few
ASSYLRAGLADTQY
>TRBV6-1|NA
ASSPRVLPRNGYT
>TRBV5-1|NA
ASSFLGTSWEDTQY
>TRBV7-9|few
ASSQDNSGGPETQY
>TRBV4-1|NA
ASRQAIRTGGAGNTEAF
>TRBV5-6|NA
ASSNSGGAGGTQY
>TRBV6-5|NA
ASKSPTGVGGGYT
>TRBV11-3|NA
ASSLVGRTSYNEQF
>TRBV25-1|NA
ASSSRGGVSWGQETQY
>TRBV7-9|NA
ASSRTGDRYEQY
>TRBV4-1|few
ASSPEASPFEEQY
>TRBV6-1|NA
ASSEALRGGQSQETQY
>TRBV7-2|few
ASSSSLAGSSGTGELF
>TRBV11-2|few
ASSLVGMGLTNYGYT
>TRBV5-8|once
ASRYAF
>TRBV29-1|once
SVEVLRSESTDTQY
>TRBV6-4|NA
ASSDDGGASDTQY
>TRBV7-9|NA
ASSSDRASNQPQH
>TRBV5-6|NA
ASSLRDRGEKLF
>TRBV10-3|NA
AISEPSGQRDSYEQY
>TRBV13|NA
ASSLDRETYGYT
>TRBV7-9|NA
ASSPEGGRASIEQY
>TRBV29-1|NA
SVTGGLTYEQY
>TRBV19|NA
ATQGKVNTGELF